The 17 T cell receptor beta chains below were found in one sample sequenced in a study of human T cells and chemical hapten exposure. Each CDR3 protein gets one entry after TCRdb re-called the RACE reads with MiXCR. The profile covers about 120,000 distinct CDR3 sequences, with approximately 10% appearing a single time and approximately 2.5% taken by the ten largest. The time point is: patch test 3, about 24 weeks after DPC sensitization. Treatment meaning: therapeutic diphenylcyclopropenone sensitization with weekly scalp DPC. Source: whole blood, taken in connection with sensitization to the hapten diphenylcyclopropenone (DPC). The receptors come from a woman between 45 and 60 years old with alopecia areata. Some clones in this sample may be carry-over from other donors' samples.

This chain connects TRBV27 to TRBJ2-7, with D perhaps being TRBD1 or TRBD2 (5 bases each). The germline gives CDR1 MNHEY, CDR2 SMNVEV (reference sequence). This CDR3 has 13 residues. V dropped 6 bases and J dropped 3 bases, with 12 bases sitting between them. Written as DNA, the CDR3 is TGTGCCAGCAGCCCAGAGGGGTTCTACGAGCAGTACTTC. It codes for CASSPEGFYEQYF.

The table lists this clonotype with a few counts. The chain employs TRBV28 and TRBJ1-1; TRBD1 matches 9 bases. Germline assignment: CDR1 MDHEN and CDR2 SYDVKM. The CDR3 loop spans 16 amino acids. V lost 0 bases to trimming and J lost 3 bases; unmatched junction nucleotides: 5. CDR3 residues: CASSLWHRGLDTEAFF. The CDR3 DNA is TGTGCCAGCAGTTTATGGCACAGGGGGCTTGACACTGAAGCTTTCTTT.

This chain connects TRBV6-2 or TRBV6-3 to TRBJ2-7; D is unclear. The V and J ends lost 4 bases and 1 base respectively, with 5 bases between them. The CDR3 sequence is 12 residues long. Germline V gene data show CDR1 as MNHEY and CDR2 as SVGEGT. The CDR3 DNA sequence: TGTGCCAGCAGTTTCATATCCTACGAGCAGTACTTC. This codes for CASSFISYEQYF.

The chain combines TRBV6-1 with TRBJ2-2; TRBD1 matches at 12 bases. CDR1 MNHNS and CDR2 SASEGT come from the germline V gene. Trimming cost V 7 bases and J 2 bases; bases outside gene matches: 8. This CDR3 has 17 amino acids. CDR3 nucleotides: TGTGCCAGCACGGGGGACAGGGGGCCTGTAAACACCGGGGAGCTGTTTTTT. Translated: CASTGDRGPVNTGELFF.

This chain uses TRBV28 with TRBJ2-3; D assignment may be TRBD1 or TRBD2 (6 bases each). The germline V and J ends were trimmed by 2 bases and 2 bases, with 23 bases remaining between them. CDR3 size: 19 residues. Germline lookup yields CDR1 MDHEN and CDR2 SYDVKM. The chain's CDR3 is CASSLGPGGGPTLTDTQYF. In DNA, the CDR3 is TGTGCCAGCAGTTTAGGGCCCGGGGGCGGACCTACTCTCACAGATACGCAGTATTTT.

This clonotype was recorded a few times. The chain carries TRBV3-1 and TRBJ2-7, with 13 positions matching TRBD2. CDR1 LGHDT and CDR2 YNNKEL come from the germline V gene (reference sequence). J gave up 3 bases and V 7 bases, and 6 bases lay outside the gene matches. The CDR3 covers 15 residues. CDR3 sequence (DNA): TGTGCCAGCACCCGGACTAGCGGGGGAATCTACGAGCAGTACTTC. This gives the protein CASTRTSGGIYEQYF.

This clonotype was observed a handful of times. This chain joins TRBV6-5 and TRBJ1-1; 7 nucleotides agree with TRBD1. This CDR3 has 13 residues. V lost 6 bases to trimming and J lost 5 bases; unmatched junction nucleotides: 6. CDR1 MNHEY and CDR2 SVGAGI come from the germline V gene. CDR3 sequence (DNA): TGTGCCAGCAGCCGTTCAGGGGGGACTGAAGCTTTCTTT. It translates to CASSRSGGTEAFF.

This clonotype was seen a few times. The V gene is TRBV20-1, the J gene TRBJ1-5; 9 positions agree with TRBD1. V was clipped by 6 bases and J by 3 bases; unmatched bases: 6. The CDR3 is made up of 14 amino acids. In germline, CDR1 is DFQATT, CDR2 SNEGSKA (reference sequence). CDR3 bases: TGCAGTGCGGGGGGGACAGGGCTCAATCAGCCCCAGCATTTT. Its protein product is CSAGGTGLNQPQHF.

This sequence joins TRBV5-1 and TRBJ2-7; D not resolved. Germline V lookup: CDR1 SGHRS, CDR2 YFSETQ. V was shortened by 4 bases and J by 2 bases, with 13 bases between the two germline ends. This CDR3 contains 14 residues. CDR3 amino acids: CASSGEGGPYEQYF. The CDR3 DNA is TGCGCCAGCAGCGGTGAAGGTGGACCCTACGAGCAGTACTTC.

CDR3 region: CASSLGQEISYEQYF. The CDR3 nucleotides are TGTGCCAGCAGCTTAGGTCAGGAAATTTCCTACGAGCAGTACTTC. The chain uses TRBV13 and TRBJ2-7; no clear D gene. Trimming shortened V by 0 bases and J by 1 base, and 10 bases separated the two germline ends. The CDR3 contains 15 residues. Germline V gives CDR1 PRHDT, CDR2 FYEKMQ (reference sequence).

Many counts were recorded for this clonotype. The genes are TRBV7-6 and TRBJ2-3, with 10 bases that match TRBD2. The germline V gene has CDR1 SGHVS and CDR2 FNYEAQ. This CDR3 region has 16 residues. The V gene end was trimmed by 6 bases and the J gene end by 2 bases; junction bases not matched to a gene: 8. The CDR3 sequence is CASSRIAGGSTDTQYF. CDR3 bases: TGTGCCAGCAGTCGAATAGCGGGAGGTTCCACAGATACGCAGTATTTT.

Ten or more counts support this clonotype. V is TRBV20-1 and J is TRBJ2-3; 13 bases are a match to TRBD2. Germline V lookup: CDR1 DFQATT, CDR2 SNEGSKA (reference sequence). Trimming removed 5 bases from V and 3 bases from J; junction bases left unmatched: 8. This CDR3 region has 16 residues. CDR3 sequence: CSAGTRLAGGTDTQYF. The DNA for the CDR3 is TGCAGTGCTGGAACCCGACTAGCGGGAGGTACAGATACGCAGTATTTT.

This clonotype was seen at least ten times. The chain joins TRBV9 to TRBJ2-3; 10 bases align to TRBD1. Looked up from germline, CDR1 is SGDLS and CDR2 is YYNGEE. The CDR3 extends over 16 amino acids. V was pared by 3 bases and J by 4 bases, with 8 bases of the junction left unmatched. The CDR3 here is CASSARQGALADTQYF. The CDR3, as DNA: TGTGCCAGCAGCGCCAGACAGGGGGCTTTGGCAGATACGCAGTATTTT.

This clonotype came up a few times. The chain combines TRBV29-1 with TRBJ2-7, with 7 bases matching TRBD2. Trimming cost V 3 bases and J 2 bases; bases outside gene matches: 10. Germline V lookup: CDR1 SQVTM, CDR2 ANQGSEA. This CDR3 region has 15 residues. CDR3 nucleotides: TGCAGCGTTGAGGGTTTTGGCGGGAGCCCCTACGAGCAGTACTTC. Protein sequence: CSVEGFGGSPYEQYF.

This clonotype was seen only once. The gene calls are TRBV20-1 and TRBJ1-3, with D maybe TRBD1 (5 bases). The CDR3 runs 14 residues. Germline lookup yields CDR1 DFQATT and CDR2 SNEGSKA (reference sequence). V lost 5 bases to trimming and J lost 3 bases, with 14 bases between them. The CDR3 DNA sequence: TGCAGTGCTCCCCGCCCCGGGGGTGGAAACACCATATATTTT. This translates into CSAPRPGGGNTIYF.

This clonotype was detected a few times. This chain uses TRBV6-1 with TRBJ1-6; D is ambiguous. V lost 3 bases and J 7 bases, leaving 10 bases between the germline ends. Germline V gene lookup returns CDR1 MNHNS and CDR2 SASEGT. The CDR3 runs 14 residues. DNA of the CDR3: TGTGCCAGCAGTGAGGGGTCCCCCAATTCACCCCTCCACTTT. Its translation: CASSEGSPNSPLHF.

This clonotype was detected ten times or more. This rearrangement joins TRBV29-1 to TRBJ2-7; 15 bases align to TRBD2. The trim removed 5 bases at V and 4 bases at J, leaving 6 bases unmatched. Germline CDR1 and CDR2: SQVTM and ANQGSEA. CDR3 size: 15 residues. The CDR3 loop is CSVHPGTSGRYEQYF. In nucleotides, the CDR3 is TGCAGCGTTCACCCCGGGACTAGCGGGAGGTACGAGCAGTACTTC.